These T cell receptor beta chains were read from a single sample in a study of cytomegalovirus exposure and HLA in healthy donors. Clones were read by immunoSEQ multiplex PCR, and TCRdb kept only the in-frame ones, dropping some. The profile shows 130,000 to 150,000 clones, around 84% of them singletons. Sequencing used PBMCs. The receptors come from a man in his forties in good health and CMV-seropositive. Both conserved end residues are part of each CDR3. D genes are given only for firm matches. Clone size appears in some rows only: once, few, many, or a class for an expanded clone.

cdr3_aa | cdr3_nt | v_call | d_call | clone_size | j_call
CASNLQGMETQYF | TGTGCCAGCAACCTACAGGGTATGGAGACCCAGTACTTC | TRBV28 | NA | NA | TRBJ2-5
CSVGPDGGWEQETQYF | TGCAGCGTTGGCCCTGATGGGGGGTGGGAGCAAGAGACCCAGTACTTC | TRBV29-1 | NA | NA | TRBJ2-5
CASSVDNGLAGWGTDTQYF | TGTGCCAGCAGCGTAGACAACGGACTAGCGGGGTGGGGCACAGATACGCAGTATTTT | TRBV9 | TRBD2 | NA | TRBJ2-3
CASSARGVGNTIYF | TGTGCCAGCAGCGCACGGGGGGTAGGAAACACCATATATTTT | TRBV9 | NA | NA | TRBJ1-3
CASSLGDREFSYEQYF | TGTGCCAGCAGCTTGGGGGACAGGGAGTTCTCCTACGAGCAGTACTTC | TRBV7-8 | TRBD1 | NA | TRBJ2-7
CASSPYEWGVNEQFF | TGTGCCAGCTCACCTTACGAGTGGGGGGTGAATGAGCAGTTCTTC | TRBV18 | NA | NA | TRBJ2-1
CASSPLVDFNEQYF | TGCGCCAGCAGCCCTCTCGTGGACTTTAACGAGCAGTACTTC | TRBV5-1 | NA | NA | TRBJ2-7
CASRRGSETQYF | TGTGCCAGCAGAAGGGGAAGTGAGACCCAGTACTTC | TRBV6-1 | NA | NA | TRBJ2-5
CASSPDPIANYGYTF | TGTGCCAGCTCGCCAGATCCGATAGCTAACTATGGCTACACCTTC | TRBV18 | NA | NA | TRBJ1-2
CASSIGGGLVYEQYF | TGTGCCAGTAGTATAGGGGGAGGACTAGTCTACGAGCAGTACTTC | TRBV19 | TRBD2 | NA | TRBJ2-7
CASSPPGDTEAFF | TGTGCCAGCTCACCCCCCGGGGACACTGAAGCTTTCTTT | TRBV18 | NA | NA | TRBJ1-1
CASSLTRNTGELFF | TGTGCCAGCAGCTTGACTAGAAACACCGGGGAGCTGTTTTTT | TRBV5-4 | NA | few | TRBJ2-2
CASSPTGQGQAEAFF | TGTGCCAGCTCACCGACCGGACAGGGCCAAGCTGAAGCTTTCTTT | TRBV18 | TRBD1 | NA | TRBJ1-1
CASSQAKSGANVLTF | TGTGCCAGCAGCCAAGCCAAATCTGGGGCCAACGTCCTGACTTTC | TRBV14 | NA | NA | TRBJ2-6
CATSATSGYEQYF | TGTGCCACCTCGGCCACTAGCGGCTACGAGCAGTACTTC | TRBV19 | TRBD2 | few | TRBJ2-7
CASSVGARNNEKLFF | TGTGCCAGCAGCGTAGGCGCCAGGAATAATGAAAAACTGTTTTTT | TRBV9 | NA | NA | TRBJ1-4
CASSLAAARGLETQYF | TGTGCCAGCAGCTTGGCCGCGGCTAGGGGGCTGGAGACCCAGTACTTC | TRBV5-4 | TRBD1 | NA | TRBJ2-5
CASSLGDFNEQFF | TGTGCCAGCAGCTTGGGGGACTTCAATGAGCAGTTCTTC | TRBV7-3 | NA | NA | TRBJ2-1
CASLRAGGPPSFKQFF | TGTGCCAGTCTTAGGGCGGGAGGCCCTCCTAGTTTTAAGCAGTTCTTC | TRBV19 | TRBD2 | few | TRBJ2-1
CASSLQGRYEQYF | TGCGCCAGCAGCCTGCAAGGGAGGTACGAGCAGTACTTC | TRBV5-1 | NA | NA | TRBJ2-7
CASSLQGVAEAFF | TGCGCCAGCAGCCTCCAGGGTGTCGCTGAAGCTTTCTTT | TRBV4-1 | NA | NA | TRBJ1-1
CASSRDRVRNTEAFF | TGTGCCAGCAGCCGGGACAGAGTAAGAAACACTGAAGCTTTCTTT | TRBV14 | TRBD1 | NA | TRBJ1-1
CSSSLARTSAEQYF | TGTTCCAGCAGCTTAGCGCGGACTAGCGCCGAGCAGTACTTC | TRBV7-9 | TRBD2 | NA | TRBJ2-7
CASSYRVNQPQHF | TGTGCCAGCAGTTACAGGGTAAATCAGCCCCAGCATTTT | TRBV27 | NA | NA | TRBJ1-5
CASSSRQGASDEQFF | TGTGCCAGCAGCTCCCGACAGGGGGCTAGTGATGAGCAGTTCTTC | TRBV13 | TRBD1 | NA | TRBJ2-1
CASSSTGTEETQYF | TGTGCCAGCAGCTCCACCGGGACAGAAGAGACCCAGTACTTC | TRBV7-7 | TRBD1 | NA | TRBJ2-5
CASSPGGTGELFF | TGTGCCAGCTCACCCGGAGGCACCGGGGAGCTGTTTTTT | TRBV18 | NA | NA | TRBJ2-2
CASSFVPGLEPGELFF | TGTGCCAGCAGCTTCGTCCCGGGACTAGAGCCCGGGGAGCTGTTTTTT | TRBV7-9 | TRBD2 | NA | TRBJ2-2
CSSSLDKLYNEQFF | TGTTCCAGCAGCCTTGACAAACTCTACAATGAGCAGTTCTTC | TRBV7-9 | NA | NA | TRBJ2-1
CASSYLGQSRDTEAFF | TGTGCCAGCAGTTACCTGGGACAGAGTAGGGACACTGAAGCTTTCTTT | TRBV6-6 | TRBD1 | NA | TRBJ1-1
CASSLGIGQGALTSYEQYF | TGTGCCAGCAGCTTAGGAATAGGACAGGGGGCGCTTACGTCCTACGAGCAGTACTTC | TRBV7-3 | TRBD1 | NA | TRBJ2-7
CASSSLAGGPQFF | TGTGCCAGCAGCTCACTAGCGGGAGGGCCCCAGTTCTTC | TRBV6-5 | TRBD2 | once | TRBJ2-1
CASSSPGTADYTF | TGTGCCAGCAGCTCCCCAGGAACCGCTGACTACACCTTC | TRBV5-6 | NA | few | TRBJ1-2
CASSLGQDDYGYTF | TGCGCCAGCAGCTTGGGACAGGATGACTATGGCTACACCTTC | TRBV5-1 | NA | NA | TRBJ1-2
CASSSLGQRETQYF | TGTGCCAGCAGCTCTCTCGGACAACGGGAGACCCAGTACTTC | TRBV5-4 | NA | NA | TRBJ2-5
CASSSLRGLGTDTQYF | TGTGCCAGCAGCTCATTACGGGGATTGGGCACAGATACGCAGTATTTT | TRBV5-6 | NA | NA | TRBJ2-3
CASNEGSSGNTIYF | TGCGCCAGCAACGAGGGCAGTTCCGGAAACACCATATATTTT | TRBV5-1 | NA | few | TRBJ1-3
CASSQPSNQETQYF | TGTGCCAGCAGTCAACCTAGCAATCAAGAGACCCAGTACTTC | TRBV6-5 | NA | NA | TRBJ2-5
CASSFGVGNQPQHF | TGTGCCAGCAGCTTCGGTGTAGGCAATCAGCCCCAGCATTTT | TRBV5-5 | NA | NA | TRBJ1-5
CASGTGYRYEQYF | TGTGCCAGTGGGACAGGGTATAGGTACGAGCAGTACTTC | TRBV2 | TRBD1 | NA | TRBJ2-7
CASSSSPGQGRGYTF | TGTGCCAGCAGCTCAAGTCCGGGACAGGGAAGGGGCTACACCTTC | TRBV7-6 | TRBD1 | NA | TRBJ1-2
CASSSKQGIGYTF | TGTGCCAGCAGTTCCAAACAGGGGATCGGCTACACCTTC | TRBV6-5 | TRBD1 | NA | TRBJ1-2
CASSQDGRSNYGYTF | TGTGCCAGCAGCCAAGATGGGAGGAGCAACTATGGCTACACCTTC | TRBV14 | NA | few | TRBJ1-2
CASSPTGLGQPQHF | TGTGCCAGCAGCCCGACAGGGTTAGGGCAGCCCCAGCATTTT | TRBV7-6 | TRBD1 | NA | TRBJ1-5
CASSSEDLNYGYTF | TGTGCCAGCAGTTCGGAGGACCTTAACTATGGCTACACCTTC | TRBV6-5 | NA | few | TRBJ1-2
CASSPWGQSTGELFF | TGTGCCAGCAGTCCTTGGGGACAAAGCACCGGGGAGCTGTTTTTT | TRBV28 | NA | NA | TRBJ2-2
CATSRRGQPNYGYTF | TGTGCCACCAGCAGGAGGGGACAGCCGAACTATGGCTACACCTTC | TRBV15 | TRBD1 | NA | TRBJ1-2
CASSLRGGQNTGELFF | TGCGCCAGCAGCTTGCGGGGGGGGCAGAACACCGGGGAGCTGTTTTTT | TRBV5-1 | TRBD2 | NA | TRBJ2-2
CASSPMGLAGGPGESEQYF | TGTGCCAGCAGCCCGATGGGACTAGCGGGAGGGCCTGGAGAAAGCGAGCAGTACTTC | TRBV7-2 | TRBD2 | NA | TRBJ2-7
CASSLAYDNEQFF | TGCGCCAGCAGCTTGGCCTACGACAATGAGCAGTTCTTC | TRBV5-1 | NA | NA | TRBJ2-1
CASSTGGSLFYEQYF | TGTGCCAGCAGCACTGGTGGGAGTTTGTTCTACGAGCAGTACTTC | TRBV7-9 | NA | once | TRBJ2-7
CASSQGDTSYNEQFF | TGTGCCAGCAGCCAAGGGGACACTTCCTACAATGAGCAGTTCTTC | TRBV4-2 | NA | NA | TRBJ2-1
CASSQEVGLAGYEQYF | TGTGCCAGCAGCCAAGAAGTGGGACTAGCGGGGTACGAGCAGTACTTC | TRBV4-2 | TRBD2 | NA | TRBJ2-7
CASIKDNWDMNTEAFF | TGTGCCAGCATCAAGGACAACTGGGACATGAACACTGAAGCTTTCTTT | TRBV11-2 | NA | NA | TRBJ1-1
CATSRGGRGWTDTQYF | TGTGCCACCAGCAGAGGGGGCAGGGGCTGGACAGATACGCAGTATTTT | TRBV15 | NA | few | TRBJ2-3
CASSYSVGAFEKLFF | TGTGCCAGCAGTTACTCGGTGGGGGCGTTTGAAAAACTGTTTTTT | TRBV6-5 | NA | NA | TRBJ1-4
CAWSAGRMNEKLFF | TGTGCCTGGAGTGCTGGGAGGATGAATGAAAAACTGTTTTTT | TRBV30 | NA | NA | TRBJ1-4
CASSQGTGEWNEQFF | TGTGCCAGCTCACAGGGGACAGGGGAGTGGAATGAGCAGTTCTTC | TRBV18 | TRBD1 | NA | TRBJ2-1
CASSPRAGLDTQYF | TGTGCCAGCAGCCCACGGGCAGGGTTAGATACGCAGTATTTT | TRBV9 | NA | NA | TRBJ2-3
CASSGGLAGVSEQFF | TGTGCCAGCAGCGGGGGACTAGCGGGAGTAAGTGAGCAGTTCTTC | TRBV7-2 | TRBD2 | NA | TRBJ2-1